The 4 T cell receptor beta chains presented below share a single source sample, sequenced in a study of blood T cell repertoires in COVID-19. Here immunoSEQ multiplex PCR was the method, and the copy in TCRdb shows in-frame clones only, minus some. The sample records approximately 71,000 clones, about four fifths being singletons. Sequencing was carried out using peripheral blood. The receptor source for this set is a woman of 80 years or more with acute or convalescent COVID-19.

In its sample, this clone was seen a few times. The chain uses TRBV2 and TRBJ2-3, with TRBD1 matching over 9 bases. From germline, CDR1 is SNHLY and CDR2 FYNNEI. V dropped 11 bases and J dropped 4; count of bases not matched to a gene: 10. This CDR3 is built from 14 residues. CDR3 protein: CAGRPGQGSDTQYF. The CDR3, as DNA: TGTGCCGGGAGGCCGGGACAGGGATCAGATACGCAGTATTTT.

V and J are TRBV28 and TRBJ1-2, with 8 nucleotides matching TRBD1. This CDR3 comprises 14 residues. Germline CDR1 is MDHEN and CDR2 is SYDVKM. J gave up 6 bases and V 6 bases, and 9 bases lay outside the gene matches. The CDR3 sequence: CASRLPGGANGYTF. The CDR3 DNA is TGTGCCAGCAGATTACCAGGGGGCGCGAATGGCTACACCTTC.

The V and J genes are TRBV5-1 and TRBJ1-2; TRBD1 aligns across 7 bases. J gave up 2 bases and V 4 bases, and 8 bases lay outside the gene matches. CDR1 and CDR2 (germline): SGHRS, YFSETQ. This CDR3 is built from 15 residues. The CDR3 nucleotides read TGCGCCAGCAGCGCCCAATCGGGACAGAACTATGGCTACACCTTC. It encodes CASSAQSGQNYGYTF.

The count of this clone is one. The chain combines TRBV12-3 or TRBV12-4 with TRBJ2-3; D possibly corresponds to TRBD1 (6 bases). Trimming left V 5 bases short and J 11 bases short, with 14 bases between. The CDR3 contains 12 residues. The CDR3 region has the DNA TGTGCCAGCAGTCCAACAGGGACGGGGCAGTATTTT. Translated: CASSPTGTGQYF.